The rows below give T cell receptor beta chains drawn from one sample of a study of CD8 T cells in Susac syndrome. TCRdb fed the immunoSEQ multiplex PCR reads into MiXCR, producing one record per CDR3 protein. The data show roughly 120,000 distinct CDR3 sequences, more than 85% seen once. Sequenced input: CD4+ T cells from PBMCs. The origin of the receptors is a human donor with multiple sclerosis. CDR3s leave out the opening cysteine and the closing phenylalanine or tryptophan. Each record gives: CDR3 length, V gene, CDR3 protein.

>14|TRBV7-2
ASSSLAGGPLETQY
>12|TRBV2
ASSAFPGTDTQY
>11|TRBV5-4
ASSFAPREEQF
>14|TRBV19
ASSPTRQANSYEQY
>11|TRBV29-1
SVAVGTGTEAF
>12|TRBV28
ASSLGGGNQPQH
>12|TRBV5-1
ASSPGTATLEQY
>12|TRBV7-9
ASSFLARAAEAF
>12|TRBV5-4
ASSLDGPHQPQH
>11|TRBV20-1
SAKGSPSYGYT
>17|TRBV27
ASKGFMRGLLPNTGELF
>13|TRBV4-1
ASSQRLQGGHEQY
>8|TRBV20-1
SAANIEAF
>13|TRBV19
ASSIPGQGGYGYT
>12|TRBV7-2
ASSSGTRGYEQY
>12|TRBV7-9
ASSTRQLTDTQY
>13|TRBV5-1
ASNLDFPDPETQY
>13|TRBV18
ASSPRLADAYEQY
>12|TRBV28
ASSPGTDGRPLH
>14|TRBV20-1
SAYGVGGETTDTQY
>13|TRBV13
ASSARGRGDYGYT
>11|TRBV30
AWSTSNTDTQY
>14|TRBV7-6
ASSLLDGENTGELF
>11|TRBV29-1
SGRGQLNTEAF
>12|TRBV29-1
SVTTGGGTDTQY
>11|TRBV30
AQGGDLGNTIY
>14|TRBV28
ASRRTGTPFSQPQH
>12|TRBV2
ASSGSISNQPQH
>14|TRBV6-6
ASSYYSGGAGNEQF
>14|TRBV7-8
ASSLGGGRQGKTQY
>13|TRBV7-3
ASSAQGHGNTEAF
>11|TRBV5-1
ASSFTPNQPQH
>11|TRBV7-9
ASSPREGGGYT
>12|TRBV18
ASSRGRVDQPQH
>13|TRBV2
ASSAYGGSSYEQY
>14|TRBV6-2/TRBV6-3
ATGWNPALGANVLT
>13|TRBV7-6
ASSSYGGATGELF
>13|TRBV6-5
ASSYSPGGFGTQY
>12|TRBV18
ASSPGQGFTEAF
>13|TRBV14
ASSWDRGPSYEQY
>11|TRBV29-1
SVETGGGYGYT
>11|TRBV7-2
ASSADRYQPQH
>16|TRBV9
ASSVGSGTGSSRDEQY
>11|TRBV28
ASLRSSNYGYT
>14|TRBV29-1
SVERNSRGAHTEAF
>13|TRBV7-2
ASSFTPGVESPLH
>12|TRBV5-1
ASGAPTGSDGYT
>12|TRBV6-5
ASSYEPGAYEQY